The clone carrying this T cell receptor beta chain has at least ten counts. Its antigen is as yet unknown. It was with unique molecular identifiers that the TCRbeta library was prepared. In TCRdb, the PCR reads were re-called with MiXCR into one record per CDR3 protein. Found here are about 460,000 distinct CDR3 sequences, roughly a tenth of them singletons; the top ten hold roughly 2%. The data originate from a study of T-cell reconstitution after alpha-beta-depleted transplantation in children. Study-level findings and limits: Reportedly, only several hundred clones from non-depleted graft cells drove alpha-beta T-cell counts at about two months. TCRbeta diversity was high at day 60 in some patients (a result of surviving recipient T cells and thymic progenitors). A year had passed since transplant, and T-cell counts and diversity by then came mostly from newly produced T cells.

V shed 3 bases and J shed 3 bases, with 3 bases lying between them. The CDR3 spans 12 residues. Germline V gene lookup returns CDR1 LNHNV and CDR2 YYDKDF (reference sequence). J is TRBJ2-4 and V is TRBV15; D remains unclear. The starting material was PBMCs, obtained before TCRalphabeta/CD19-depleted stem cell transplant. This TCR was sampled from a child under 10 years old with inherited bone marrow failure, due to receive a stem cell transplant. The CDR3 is CATSSNKNIQYF. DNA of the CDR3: TGTGCCACCAGCAGCAACAAAAACATTCAGTACTTC.